Described below is a single T cell receptor (beta chain) sequence and its context. The clone's antigen remains unknown. No clone much larger than this one lies a single base away; base qualities are absent. The sample originates from a study of blood T cell repertoires in COVID-19 (dated by TCRdb to 2020 to 2022). For context, the study as a whole: Samples from collaborators originated in the United States, Italy and Spain and spanned both the acute and convalescent phases of COVID-19. Sample metadata almost always included a de-identified subject ID, COVID-19 status, age in years and sex. The repertoires were released in a freely available public database intended as a resource for research on the immune response to SARS-CoV-2. The material from the prospective study consisted of cDNA or gDNA derived from T cells, B-cell-depleted T cells, or PBMCs. Where available, HLA class I and class II types were taken from metadata supplied by the sample provider and were not determined by assay-based typing. Subjects who had been exposed to COVID-19, were actively infected with it, or had recovered from it provided the deeply sampled blood TCRbeta repertoires that made up the dataset. Samples were obtained from the ongoing ImmuneRACE study (first 160 participants) and from 1,200 or so subjects provided by 6 global collaborators.

TCRbeta CDR3 regions were amplified from genomic DNA using the immunoSEQ Assay, a bias-controlled multiplex PCR. The authors processed their data as follows. The number of nucleated cells in each sample was estimated by amplification of reference gene primers within the assay. To quantify the absolute abundance of each unique TCRbeta CDR3 rearrangement, sequence reads were collapsed and filtered. For each sample, productive Simpson clonality was calculated by taking the square root of Simpson's diversity index across productive rearrangements. TCRdb took this table from immuneACCESS and kept in-frame rearrangements with V and J called. Such tables lack part of the clones; where checked against another copy, unresolved V genes explain under half of the gap, and the rest is unexplained. The V and J calls and clone size are taken from that table; D and trimming were inferred from the DNA. A total of about 190,000 clones appear in this sample, approximately 90% of them only once. The top ten clonotypes cover about 4% of the sample.

The paper's findings and limits, for the study overall: The quantity of clinical and demographic metadata differed by source and by participant and was supplied without curation.

Each collaborating institution followed its own protocols to collect whole blood in K2EDTA tubes. For TCRbeta analysis, collaborators shipped samples in one of three forms: frozen whole blood, isolated PBMCs, or DNA extracted from either of those sample types. V trim: 8 bases; J trim: 1 base; unmatched bases: 8. The CDR3 runs 15 amino acids, cysteine and phenylalanine included. The CDR3 DNA has 45 bases and is translated from base 1. CDR1 is given as LNHNV and CDR2 as YYDKDF, both from the germline V gene (reference sequence). This receptor was identified in a woman aged 30 to 39 with acute or convalescent COVID-19. The chain is assembled from TRBV15 and TRBJ2-1; 7 middle bases align to TRBD2. The sequenced sample was peripheral blood. The DNA sequence is as follows: TGTGCCACCGGGCTAGCGGCAGGATCCTACAATGAGCAGTTCTTC. It specifies CATGLAAGSYNEQFF.